This T cell receptor beta chain was recovered during a study of blood T cell repertoires in COVID-19. The CDR3 spans 12 residues. V dropped 5 bases and J dropped 8 bases, with 12 bases sitting between them. Per the original data handling: From reference gene primer amplification, estimates of nucleated cell counts were derived. Profiling relied on immunoSEQ multiplex PCR, and the TCRdb table lists in-frame clones only, not all of them. Clone size and V and J calls were adopted from that table, with D and trimming inferred from the DNA. Among about 170,000 clones listed, less than 90% were seen once. The source is a man aged 55 to 70 with acute or convalescent COVID-19. The sample comprised peripheral blood. The chain joins TRBV12-3 or TRBV12-4 to TRBJ1-2; D remains ambiguous. The CDR3 spells CASSGPLSGYTF. The CDR3 DNA reads as TGTGCCAGCAGTGGGCCCTTATCGGGCTACACCTTC.